This entry lists 16 T cell receptor beta chains sequenced from one sample in a study of CD8 T cells in ankylosing spondylitis. TCRdb called the 5' RACE reads again in MiXCR, with one record for every CDR3 protein. The data contain around 53,000 distinct CDR3 sequences, 7.4% of them singletons. Input material: blood, either unsorted or a sorted T cell fraction (not recorded which). The source is a female donor with ankylosing spondylitis or in good health (not recorded which).

This clonotype was seen at least ten times. J is TRBJ1-2 and V is TRBV11-1; 7 nucleotides align to TRBD1. CDR1 and CDR2 from the germline V gene are SGHAT and FQDESV (reference sequence). This CDR3 spans 16 amino acids. The junction had 9 bases not matched to a gene; V was cut back by 5 bases and J by 0 bases. DNA of the CDR3: TGTGCCAGCAGCGGATACCGGGACAGAGCTAACTATGGCTACACCTTC. Protein sequence: CASSGYRDRANYGYTF.

This clonotype was detected many times. The J gene is TRBJ2-1, the V gene TRBV5-1, with TRBD2 as a possible D gene (6 bases). The CDR3 spans 16 residues. Trimming left V 4 bases short and J 5 bases short, with 19 bases between. Germline V gene lookup returns CDR1 SGHRS and CDR2 YFSETQ. The CDR3 DNA reads as TGCGCCAGCAGCCCGGGCGCGGGGATAGCGGACAATGAGCAGTTCTTC. Its protein product is CASSPGAGIADNEQFF.

This clonotype was seen at least ten times. The chain couples TRBV12-3 or TRBV12-4 to TRBJ2-5; D remains unclear. The V end was cut by 6 bases, the J end by 14 bases, with 16 bases between. The CDR3 totals 11 residues. The CDR3 nucleotides read TGTGCCAGCAGGGGCCACAAAAGGCCCTACTTC. Protein product: CASRGHKRPYF.

The chain carries TRBV20-1 and TRBJ2-1; TRBD2 matches at 7 bases. V shed 3 bases, J shed 7 bases, and the junction held 6 bases outside the gene matches. The CDR3 is made up of 13 amino acids. Germline CDR1 and CDR2: DFQATT and SNEGSKA (reference sequence). CDR3 coding DNA: TGCAGTGCTAGGTCCGGGGGGAGGAATGAGCAGTTCTTC. Translation: CSARSGGRNEQFF.

Ten or more counts support this clonotype. V is TRBV20-1 and J is TRBJ1-6; D call uncertain. The CDR3 totals 14 residues. V lost 5 bases, J lost 7 bases, and 15 bases lay in between. CDR1 and CDR2 (germline): DFQATT, SNEGSKA (reference sequence). The CDR3 DNA sequence: TGCAGTGCTTTGAAGGAGGAGATGAATTCACCCCTCCACTTT. Protein: CSALKEEMNSPLHF.

The table lists this clonotype with many counts. The V call is TRBV18, the J call TRBJ1-6; D gene uncertain. The CDR3 loop spans 16 amino acids. In germline, CDR1 is KGHSH, CDR2 LQKENI. V lost 2 bases and J lost 11, with 19 bases in between. CDR3 sequence: CASSPGPDGLWAPLHF. The CDR3 bases are TGTGCCAGCTCACCAGGGCCGGACGGCCTATGGGCACCCCTCCACTTT.

This clonotype came up many times. The chain joins TRBV10-1 to TRBJ2-2; D gene unclear. Germline loops: CDR1 WNHNN, CDR2 SYGVQD (reference sequence). The CDR3 is 17 amino acids. V gave up 6 bases and J gave up 6 bases, with 23 bases separating them. CDR3 sequence (DNA): TGCGCCAGCAGCGCCGTTACGCACCGCTTGGGATCCGGGGAGCTGTTTTTT. Translation: CASSAVTHRLGSGELFF.

This clonotype showed up many times. V and J are TRBV10-2 and TRBJ2-2; D is unresolved. Trimming cost V 7 bases and J 1 base, with 7 bases left between them. The length of the CDR3 is 13 residues. Germline CDR1 is WSHSY and CDR2 is SAAADI. The CDR3 DNA sequence: TGCGCCAGCAAGGAGATGAACACCGGGGAGCTGTTTTTT. It is translated as CASKEMNTGELFF.

This clonotype showed up many times. V usage is TRBV11-2 and J usage is TRBJ2-7; D ambiguous. V was pared by 1 base and J by 3 bases, with 7 bases between. The CDR3 consists of 13 residues. Germline CDR1 reads SGHAT; CDR2 reads FQNNGV. The CDR3 bases are TGTGCCAGCAGCTTAGCAGCCGACTACGAGCAGTACTTC. Protein sequence: CASSLAADYEQYF.

The gene calls are TRBV11-1 and TRBJ2-3; 8 positions agree with TRBD1. The CDR3 covers 20 residues. Trimming took 4 bases from V and 2 from J; bases not matched to a gene: 20. Germline lookup yields CDR1 SGHAT and CDR2 FQDESV (reference sequence). The CDR3: CASSSPPGTGRTVFTDTQYF. The DNA of the CDR3 is TGTGCCAGCAGCTCTCCCCCCGGGACAGGACGCACCGTTTTCACAGATACGCAGTATTTT.

This clonotype has ten or more counts. The rearrangement links TRBV29-1 to TRBJ2-1; perhaps TRBD1 as D (7 bases). Trimming took off 6 bases at V and 15 bases at J, with 21 bases between the two ends. CDR3 length: 12 amino acids. Germline-derived CDR1 and CDR2 are SQVTM and ANQGSEA. The CDR3: CSVSLRGARWFF. CDR3 DNA: TGCAGCGTATCCCTCAGGGGGGCCCGGTGGTTCTTC.

This clonotype was seen ten or more times. The V gene is TRBV18, the J gene TRBJ2-2, with 7 bases aligning to TRBD1. Germline V gives CDR1 KGHSH, CDR2 LQKENI. The trim removed 5 bases at V and 7 bases at J, leaving 10 bases unmatched. There are 15 residues in the CDR3. In DNA, the CDR3 is TGTGCCAGCTCAGCTGGGGGACAGATCTTCGGGGAGCTGTTTTTT. Translating it yields CASSAGGQIFGELFF.

Note on this clonotype: One end of the junction is discordant with germline, which a read error may explain. This rearrangement joins TRBV28 to TRBJ2-4, with D perhaps matching TRBD1 or TRBD2 (6 bases each). The CDR3 runs 14 residues. Germline lookup yields CDR1 MDHEN and CDR2 SYDVKM. Written as DNA, the CDR3 is TGCGTCAGCAGTTTGGGGGGCACCAAAAACATTCAGTACTTC. Amino acids: CVSSLGGTKNIQYF.

This clonotype was seen many times. The J gene is TRBJ2-1, the V gene TRBV6-4, with 7 bases aligning to TRBD2. J was trimmed by 7 bases and V by 0 bases; bases with no gene match: 6. The germline gives CDR1 MRHNA, CDR2 SNTAGT. This CDR3 comprises 15 residues. CDR3 region: CASSDSASGKNEQFF. CDR3 bases: TGTGCCAGCAGTGACTCGGCTAGCGGTAAAAATGAGCAGTTCTTC.

This clonotype was observed at least ten times. J is TRBJ1-4 and V is TRBV12-3 or TRBV12-4, with TRBD1 matching over 7 bases. J lost 8 bases, V lost 7 bases, and 4 bases had no gene match. This CDR3 has 12 residues. CDR3 in amino acids: CASTPQGEKLFF. DNA for the CDR3: TGTGCCAGCACCCCACAGGGGGAAAAACTGTTTTTT.

This clonotype was detected only a few times. In DNA form, the CDR3 reads TGTGCCAGCAGCTCCCTCAATGAGCAGTTCTTC. It specifies CASSSLNEQFF. The chain employs TRBV7-9 and TRBJ2-1; D is ambiguous. The CDR3 totals 11 residues. The V gene's germline CDR1 is SEHNR and CDR2 FQNEAQ (reference sequence). The germline V and J ends were trimmed by 4 bases and 6 bases, with 4 bases remaining between them. Variable domain in full (rest from reference TRBV7-9 and TRBJ2-1): DTGVSQNPRHKITKRGQNVTFRCDPISEHNRLYWYRQTLGQGPEFLTYFQNEAQLEKSRLLSDRFSAERPKGSFSTLEIQRTEQGDSAMYLCASSSLNEQFFGPGTRLTVL.